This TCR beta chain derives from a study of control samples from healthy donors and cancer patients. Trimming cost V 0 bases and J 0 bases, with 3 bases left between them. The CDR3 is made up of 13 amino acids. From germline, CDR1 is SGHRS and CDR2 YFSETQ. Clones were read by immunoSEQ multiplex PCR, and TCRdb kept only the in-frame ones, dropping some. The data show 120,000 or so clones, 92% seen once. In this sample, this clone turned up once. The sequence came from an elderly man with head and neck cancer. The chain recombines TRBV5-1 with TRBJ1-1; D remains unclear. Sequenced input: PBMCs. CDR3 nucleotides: TGCGCCAGCAGCTTGGTTCTGAACACTGAAGCTTTCTTT. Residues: CASSLVLNTEAFF.